Listed here are 19 T cell receptor beta chains from one sample, sequenced in a study of graft-versus-host responses after intestinal transplantation. No antigens are known for them. The assay was immunoSEQ multiplex PCR, and TCRdb's table has in-frame clones only and misses some. The table shows about 70,000 clones, with 90% occurring only once. Sequences were derived from unstimulated CD8+ T cells sorted from spleen or lymph node cells, sampled before intestinal transplant. The receptors come from a human donor who received an intestinal transplant.

CDR3 sequence reads: CASSIRDSYEQYF. The CDR3 DNA reads as TGTGCCAGCAGCATACGGGACTCCTACGAGCAGTACTTC. The chain combines TRBV7-9 with TRBJ2-7; D might be TRBD2 (5 bases). The CDR3 is made up of 13 amino acids. Germline V gene data show CDR1 as SEHNR and CDR2 as FQNEAQ (reference sequence). Trimming left V 5 bases short and J 0 bases short, with 8 bases between.

V and J are TRBV5-1 and TRBJ2-7, with 7 bases aligning to TRBD1. Trimming took 0 bases from V and 2 from J; bases not matched to a gene: 5. The CDR3 spans 15 residues. Looked up from germline, CDR1 is SGHRS and CDR2 is YFSETQ. CDR3 amino acids: CASSLVGDRAYEQYF. In DNA, the CDR3 is TGCGCCAGCAGCTTGGTAGGGGACAGAGCCTACGAGCAGTACTTC. The full variable domain, with the rest looked up from reference TRBV5-1 and TRBJ2-7, is KAGVTQTPRYLIKTRGQQVTLSCSPISGHRSVSWYQQTPGQGLQFLFEYFSETQRNKGNFPGRFSGRQFSNSRSEMNVSTLELGDSALYLCASSLVGDRAYEQYFGPGTRLTVT.

V usage is TRBV10-3 and J usage is TRBJ2-5; 9 nucleotides line up with TRBD1. The germline V gene has CDR1 ENHRY and CDR2 SYGVKD. This CDR3 spans 17 amino acids. V lost 0 bases, J lost 5 bases, and 10 bases stayed unmatched. As DNA, the CDR3 is TGTGCCATCAGTGAGTCGCACATGACAGGGGGGCGGGAGACCCAGTACTTC. This translates into CAISESHMTGGRETQYF.

The chain joins TRBV6-1 to TRBJ1-5, with TRBD1 as a possible D gene (5 bases). Germline CDR1 and CDR2: MNHNS and SASEGT. Trimming cost V 8 bases and J 3 bases, with 14 bases left between them. This CDR3 has 14 residues. The CDR3, as DNA: TGTGCCAGCGGGGTGGAGACAGACAATCAGCCCCAGCATTTT. Amino acid sequence: CASGVETDNQPQHF.

The gene calls are TRBV6-5 and TRBJ1-2; 8 positions match TRBD1. The length of the CDR3 is 14 residues. Germline CDR1 and CDR2: MNHEY and SVGAGI. J was trimmed by 10 bases and V by 0 bases; bases with no gene match: 7. CDR3 sequence (DNA): TGTGCCAGCAGTTACTCGGGGACAGGCCAGGACTACACCTTC. It encodes CASSYSGTGQDYTF.

The chain combines TRBV2 with TRBJ1-4, with a possible D match to TRBD1 (5 bases). Germline V gene lookup returns CDR1 SNHLY and CDR2 FYNNEI. V was clipped by 6 bases and J by 7 bases, with 18 bases between them. This CDR3 has 15 amino acids. The CDR3, as DNA: TGTGCCAGCAGCCAAACCACAGGTCCGGGTGAAAAACTGTTTTTT. It codes for CASSQTTGPGEKLFF.

V and J are TRBV2 and TRBJ2-2; 10 bases fit TRBD2. J gave up 5 bases and V 3 bases, and 3 bases lay outside the gene matches. CDR3 length equals 15 residues. Germline CDR1 and CDR2: SNHLY and FYNNEI. CDR3 in amino acids: CASSEGLALTGELFF. CDR3 bases: TGTGCCAGCAGTGAGGGACTAGCGTTAACCGGGGAGCTGTTTTTT.

A few counts support this clone. The chain uses TRBV2 and TRBJ1-1; 8 bases are shared with TRBD1. Germline V gene data show CDR1 as SNHLY and CDR2 as FYNNEI. CDR3 length equals 16 residues. The V gene end was trimmed by 4 bases and the J gene end by 1 base; junction bases not matched to a gene: 8. In nucleotides, the CDR3 is TGTGCCAGCAGTGCGAGACAGGGGATTGGGAACACTGAAGCTTTCTTT. Translated, it gives CASSARQGIGNTEAFF.

V gene TRBV4-1 combines with J gene TRBJ1-1; tentative D call: TRBD1 (5 bases). Germline CDR1 is MGHRA and CDR2 is YSYEKL. V was cut by 0 bases and J by 0 bases, with 11 bases left in between. The length of the CDR3 is 16 residues. The CDR3 DNA reads TGCGCCAGCAGCCAAGATCGGGGGGAAATGAACACTGAAGCTTTCTTT. Its translation is CASSQDRGEMNTEAFF.

In its sample, this clone was seen once. The rearrangement uses TRBV5-6 and TRBJ1-6; no clear D. Germline lookup yields CDR1 SGHDT and CDR2 YYEEEE. This CDR3 region has 14 residues. Trimming left V 0 bases short and J 8 bases short, with 9 bases between. CDR3 nucleotide sequence: TGTGCCAGCAGCTTGGTTGCCAGATATTCACCCCTCCACTTT. It encodes CASSLVARYSPLHF. Complete variable domain (other parts from reference TRBV5-6 and TRBJ1-6): DAGVTQSPTHLIKTRGQQVTLRCSPKSGHDTVSWYQQALGQGPQFIFQYYEEEERQRGNFPDRFSGHQFPNYSSELNVNALLLGDSALYLCASSLVARYSPLHFGNGTRLTVT.

The chain couples TRBV5-1 to TRBJ1-6; TRBD1 agrees at 7 bases. This CDR3 has 15 amino acids. Germline trimming cut 0 bases from V and 7 bases from J; bases unmatched to any gene: 4. CDR1 is SGHRS, CDR2 YFSETQ, per germline. This CDR3 reads CASSLAGTDNSPLHF. The CDR3 DNA follows: TGCGCCAGCAGCTTGGCTGGGACAGACAATTCACCCCTCCACTTT.

This chain links TRBV6-1 with TRBJ2-7; TRBD1 matches at 9 bases. Germline CDR1 MNHNS, CDR2 SASEGT. The CDR3 is 17 residues long. The J segment lost 1 base and the V segment lost 1 base, leaving 8 bases of the junction unmatched. Here the CDR3 reads CASSEGVGTGLSYEQYF. For the CDR3, the DNA is TGTGCCAGCAGTGAAGGTGTAGGGACAGGGTTATCCTACGAGCAGTACTTC.

This chain connects TRBV7-3 to TRBJ2-3; 12 bases fit TRBD2. Germline lookup yields CDR1 SGHTA and CDR2 FQGTGA. Losses at the gene ends were 5 bases for V and 0 bases for J; bases not matched to a gene: 9. The CDR3 is made up of 18 amino acids. The CDR3 spells CASSNRLAGALSTDTQYF. CDR3 sequence (DNA): TGTGCCAGCAGCAACAGACTAGCGGGGGCCCTGAGCACAGATACGCAGTATTTT. Complete variable domain (other parts from reference TRBV7-3 and TRBJ2-3): GAGVSQTPSNKVTEKGKYVELRCDPISGHTALYWYRQSLGQGPEFLIYFQGTGAADDSGLPNDRFFAVRPEGSVSTLKIQRTERGDSAVYLCASSNRLAGALSTDTQYFGPGTRLTVL.

Here the CDR3 DNA reads TGTGCCAGCAGCCTACAGGGCGTAGAGACTGAAGCTTTCTTT. Its translation: CASSLQGVETEAFF. The chain links TRBV6-4 to TRBJ1-1; D perhaps matches TRBD1 (6 bases). The CDR3 extends over 14 amino acids. Germline V lookup: CDR1 MRHNA, CDR2 SNTAGT. Trimming took 6 bases from V and 5 from J, leaving 16 bases between them.

This clone was seen once. The genes are TRBV9 and TRBJ2-1; 14 bases are a match to TRBD2. Germline V CDR1 and CDR2: SGDLS, YYNGEE. Germline trimming cut 5 bases from V and 10 bases from J; bases unmatched to any gene: 8. The CDR3 is 15 amino acids. The CDR3 sequence: CASRPTGTSGGEQFF. The CDR3 nucleotides are TGTGCCAGCAGACCCACCGGGACTAGCGGGGGCGAGCAGTTCTTC.

The chain combines TRBV9 with TRBJ2-1; the match to TRBD2 covers 9 bases. This CDR3 has 15 amino acids. Germline assignment: CDR1 SGDLS and CDR2 YYNGEE. V was clipped by 0 bases and J by 4 bases; unmatched bases: 2. The CDR3 reads CASSVGSGGYNEQFF. The CDR3 DNA follows: TGTGCCAGCAGCGTAGGGAGCGGGGGGTACAATGAGCAGTTCTTC.

This clone has just one count. V is TRBV7-8 and J is TRBJ1-5; D gene unclear. The length of the CDR3 is 12 residues. Trimming took off 5 bases at V and 10 bases at J, with 12 bases between the two ends. Germline loops: CDR1 SGHVS, CDR2 FQNEAQ. CDR3 DNA sequence: TGTGCCAGCAGCCCAGACGGGATCCCCCAGCATTTT. This sequence encodes CASSPDGIPQHF.

This clone was recorded a few times. The rearrangement joins TRBV19 to TRBJ2-7; 11 positions agree with TRBD2. Trimming took 1 base from V and 5 from J; bases not matched to a gene: 4. Germline V gene sequence: CDR1 LNHDA, CDR2 SQIVND (reference sequence). The CDR3 extends over 15 amino acids. CDR3 loop: CASSIGGTSGDEQYF. Written as DNA, the CDR3 is TGTGCCAGTAGTATAGGGGGGACTAGCGGTGACGAGCAGTACTTC.

The chain couples TRBV9 to TRBJ2-1; 7 nucleotides match TRBD2. With 6 bases clipped from V and 5 bases from J, the junction kept 8 bases outside the gene matches. The germline gives CDR1 SGDLS, CDR2 YYNGEE. The length of the CDR3 is 14 residues. The CDR3 DNA reads TGTGCCAGCACCGGACTAGACCCGGACAATGAGCAGTTCTTC. Protein product: CASTGLDPDNEQFF.